These T cell receptor beta chains were read from a single sample in a study of early T cells in non-severe SARS-CoV-2 infection. TCRdb re-analysed the 5' RACE reads in MiXCR, keeping a single row per CDR3 protein. The sample holds 40,000 to 55,000 distinct CDR3 sequences, around 4.1% seen once. Material: whole blood. These receptors were taken from an adult who was a healthcare worker with PCR-confirmed SARS-CoV-2 infection or an uninfected control (not recorded which). Both conserved end residues are part of each CDR3. Each record gives: V gene, clone size, D gene, J gene, CDR3 protein, CDR3 DNA. The D gene is left open where the match is weak. Only part of the rows carry a size: once, few, many, or a class if the clone is expanded.

>TRBV12-3/TRBV12-4|few|TRBD1|TRBJ2-3
CASRRPGTGQYF
TGTGCCAGCAGGCGACCCGGGACAGGGCAGTATTTT
>TRBV7-2|many|TRBD1|TRBJ1-1
CASSLKGLVLRGDTEAFF
TGTGCCAGCAGCTTAAAAGGGCTGGTACTCAGGGGGGACACTGAAGCTTTCTTT
>TRBV27|many|TRBD2|TRBJ2-1
CASSRSGGGTYNEQFF
TGTGCCAGCAGTCGTAGCGGGGGGGGGACCTACAATGAGCAGTTCTTC
>TRBV18|many|-|TRBJ2-1
CASSPQGSAANEQFF
TGTGCCAGCTCACCTCAGGGGTCGGCGGCCAATGAGCAGTTCTTC
>TRBV11-2|many|-|TRBJ2-7
CASSFGGRSHEQYF
TGTGCCAGCAGCTTTGGGGGGCGCAGCCACGAGCAGTACTTC
>TRBV7-3|many|-|TRBJ2-5
CASSNSGSRQETQYF
TGTGCCAGCAGCAATAGCGGAAGTCGTCAAGAGACCCAGTACTTC
>TRBV6-1|-|-|TRBJ2-7
CACSPTGFPYEQYF
TGTGCCTGCAGCCCCACAGGGTTCCCCTACGAGCAGTACTTC
>TRBV30|many|-|TRBJ1-2
CAWSKTGYGYTF
TGTGCCTGGAGCAAGACAGGCTATGGCTACACCTTC
>TRBV4-1|few|TRBD1|TRBJ2-1
CASSPGTGRSKQFF
TGCGCCAGCAGCCCAGGGACAGGTCGGTCGAAGCAGTTCTTC
>TRBV19|many|TRBD1|TRBJ2-1
CASSIVGQGLSEGSYNEQFF
TGTGCCAGTAGTATCGTGGGACAGGGACTTTCGGAGGGCTCCTACAATGAGCAGTTCTTC
>TRBV7-2|-|-|TRBJ2-2
CASSSPGRIFTGELFF
TGTGCCAGCAGCTCGCCGGGACGGATATTCACCGGGGAGCTGTTTTTT
>TRBV7-7|many|-|TRBJ2-3
CASSLGNGADTQYF
TGTGCTAGCAGCTTAGGGAACGGCGCGGATACGCAGTATTTT
>TRBV6-4|many|-|TRBJ1-6
CASRMTEDSPLHF
TGTGCCAGCAGGATGACGGAGGATTCACCCCTCCACTTT
>TRBV7-8|-|TRBD2|TRBJ2-4
CASSFSAGRGIQYF
TGTGCCAGCAGCTTCTCAGCGGGAAGGGGCATTCAGTACTTC
>TRBV7-3|many|TRBD1|TRBJ1-6
CASSLTPTGGYSPLHF
TGTGCCAGCAGCTTAACGCCCACAGGGGGGTATTCACCCCTCCACTTT
>TRBV7-6|-|-|TRBJ2-3
CASSRPTDTQYF
TGTGCCAGCAGCCGCCCGACAGATACGCAGTATTTT
>TRBV2|-|-|TRBJ2-7
CASSEGTYYEQYF
TGTGCCAGCAGTGAAGGGACTTACTACGAGCAGTACTTC
>TRBV4-1|few|-|TRBJ1-1
CASSLGRSTEAFF
TGCGCCAGCAGCCTAGGACGGAGCACTGAAGCTTTCTTT
>TRBV5-1|-|-|TRBJ2-7
CASSLERFYEQYF
TGCGCCAGCAGCTTGGAACGTTTCTACGAGCAGTACTTC
>TRBV27|many|TRBD2|TRBJ2-2
CASGTSGGPGTGELFF
TGTGCCAGCGGAACTAGCGGGGGGCCGGGCACCGGGGAGCTGTTTTTT